This TCR beta chain was sequenced during a study of Ad26.COV2.S vaccination and SARS-CoV-2 variants. Study in general: Into the muscle, Ad26.COV2.S was dosed once or twice, 56 days apart. Study conclusions and caveats: Overall T cell responses may have been underestimated by the analyses of TCR breadth and depth. Considerable breadth of spike-specific CD8+ and CD4+ T cell responses has reportedly been documented following vaccination. The study found higher spike-specific TCR breadth in vaccine than placebo recipients.

This sample's treatment: 15 to 20 received Ad26.COV2.S at low or high dose, single or two shots; 5 received placebo; per-sample allocation not given. Day 63 following the first vaccine or placebo injection was when the samples were taken. Germline V gene lookup returns CDR1 SEHNR and CDR2 FQNEAQ (reference sequence). The CDR3 is 19 residues long. V shed 5 bases and J shed 1 base, with 26 bases lying between them. Sequencing was performed with immunoSEQ multiplex PCR; in TCRdb, only in-frame clones are kept and a portion is missing. The sample has about 420,000 clones; 70% to 90% are singletons. About this clone: What it binds is not known.

The V and J genes are TRBV7-9 and TRBJ1-1; D possibly corresponds to TRBD1 (5 bases). The specimen was peripheral blood, collected in a trial of Ad26.COV2.S vaccine versus placebo. This TCR derives from a person between 18 and 65 years old who received the Ad26.COV2.S COVID-19 vaccine or a placebo. The DNA of the CDR3 is TGTGCCAGCAGCCCACTCGTCCCGACAGCCAAGGTTGGGAACACTGAAGCTTTCTTT. This sequence encodes CASSPLVPTAKVGNTEAFF.